Below, 5 T cell receptor beta chains from the same sample are listed, as sequenced in a study of cytomegalovirus exposure and HLA in healthy donors. PCR primers comprised 60 Vbeta and 13 Jbeta primers. Clones were read by immunoSEQ multiplex PCR, and TCRdb kept only the in-frame ones, dropping some. This table has over 95,000 clones, around four fifths appearing once. Specimen: PBMCs. All receptors come from a man in his forties in good health and CMV-seronegative.

This clone has a handful of counts. This rearrangement joins TRBV9 to TRBJ2-7, with D perhaps TRBD1 (6 bases). This CDR3 is 14 amino acids long. With 4 bases removed from V and 3 bases from J, the gap between germline ends came to 14 bases. Germline values: CDR1 SGDLS, CDR2 YYNGEE. Here the CDR3 reads CASSFATGFYEQYF. The CDR3, as DNA: TGTGCCAGCAGCTTTGCGACAGGATTCTACGAGCAGTACTTC.

This chain connects TRBV5-1 to TRBJ2-3; TRBD2 is a possible D gene (6 bases). V dropped 4 bases and J dropped 4 bases, with 7 bases sitting between them. Germline lookup yields CDR1 SGHRS and CDR2 YFSETQ. The CDR3 is 12 amino acids. The CDR3 region has the DNA TGCGCCAGCAGCCCTAGCGCAGATACGCAGTATTTT. Translated, it gives CASSPSADTQYF.

The CDR3 nucleotides are TGTGCCAGCAGTCGACAGGGGTATGAAGCAGATACGCAGTATTTT. Translation gives CASSRQGYEADTQYF. The J gene is TRBJ2-3, the V gene TRBV28, with TRBD1 identical over 8 bases. The CDR3 has 15 amino acids. In germline, CDR1 is MDHEN, CDR2 SYDVKM. V was pared by 5 bases and J by 4 bases, with 8 bases of the junction left unmatched. Variable domain in full (rest from reference TRBV28 and TRBJ2-3): DVKVTQSSRYLVKRTGEKVFLECVQDMDHENMFWYRQDPGLGLRLIYFSYDVKMKEKGDIPEGYSVSREKKERFSLILESASTNQTSMYLCASSRQGYEADTQYFGPGTRLTVL.

The chain couples TRBV6-1 to TRBJ1-2, with D perhaps TRBD1 (6 bases). This CDR3 is 22 amino acids long. CDR1 is MNHNS, CDR2 SASEGT, per germline. Trimming cost V 2 bases and J 7 bases, with 38 bases left between them. CDR3 amino acids: CASSELFQYDTGLKRRSLGYTF. CDR3 coding DNA: TGTGCCAGCAGTGAATTGTTCCAATATGATACAGGGCTTAAGCGGCGCTCTCTTGGCTACACCTTC.

The genes are TRBV18 and TRBJ2-3; D not certain. Germline V gene lookup returns CDR1 KGHSH and CDR2 LQKENI. This CDR3 has 15 amino acids. V lost 2 bases and J lost 1, with 10 bases in between. CDR3 sequence: CASSPTGLGTDTQYF. In DNA form, the CDR3 reads TGTGCCAGCTCACCAACTGGTCTGGGCACAGATACGCAGTATTTT.